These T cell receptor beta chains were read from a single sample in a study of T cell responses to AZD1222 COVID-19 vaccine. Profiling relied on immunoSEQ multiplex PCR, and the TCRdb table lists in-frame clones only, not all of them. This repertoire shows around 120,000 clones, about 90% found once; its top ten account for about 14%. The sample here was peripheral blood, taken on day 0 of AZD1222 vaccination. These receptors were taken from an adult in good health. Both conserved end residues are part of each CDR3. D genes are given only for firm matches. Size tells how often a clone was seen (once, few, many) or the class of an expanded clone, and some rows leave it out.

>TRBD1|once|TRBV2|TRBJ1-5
CASSPDRVSNQPQHF
TGTGCCAGCAGTCCCGACAGGGTAAGCAATCAGCCCCAGCATTTT
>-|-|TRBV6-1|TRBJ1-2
CASSEEGPRYGYTF
TGTGCCAGCAGTGAAGAAGGACCCCGGTATGGCTACACCTTC
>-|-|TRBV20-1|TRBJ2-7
CSAPDRREQYF
TGCAGTGCTCCGGACCGACGCGAGCAGTACTTC
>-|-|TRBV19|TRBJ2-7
CASSSSGSSYEQYF
TGTGCCAGTAGTTCCTCAGGGAGCTCCTACGAGCAGTACTTC
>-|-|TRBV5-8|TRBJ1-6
CASSFLNSPLHF
TGTGCCAGCAGCTTCCTGAATTCACCCCTCCACTTT
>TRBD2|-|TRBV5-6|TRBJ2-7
CASSLMRLADFYEQYF
TGTGCCAGCAGCTTGATGCGGCTAGCGGATTTCTACGAGCAGTACTTC
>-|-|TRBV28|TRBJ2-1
CASTQLGGRDYNEQFF
TGTGCCAGCACCCAACTCGGGGGCAGGGACTACAATGAGCAGTTCTTC
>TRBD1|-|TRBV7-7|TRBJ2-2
CASSPEGAIGELFF
TGTGCTAGCAGCCCCGAGGGGGCGATCGGGGAGCTGTTTTTT
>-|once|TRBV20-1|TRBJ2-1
CSIRLGNEQFF
TGCAGCATAAGACTGGGGAATGAGCAGTTCTTC
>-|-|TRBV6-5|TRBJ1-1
CASTTGGQTEAFF
TGTGCCAGCACTACGGGAGGGCAGACTGAAGCTTTCTTT
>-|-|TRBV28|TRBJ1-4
CATNGAGMEKLFF
TGTGCCACCAATGGGGCAGGGATGGAAAAACTGTTTTTT
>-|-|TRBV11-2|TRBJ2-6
CASSPYSGANVLTF
TGTGCCAGCAGTCCTTACTCTGGGGCCAACGTCCTGACTTTC
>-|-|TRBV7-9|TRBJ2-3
CASSYNGPGGDTQYF
TGTGCCAGCAGTTACAATGGCCCCGGGGGAGATACGCAGTATTTT
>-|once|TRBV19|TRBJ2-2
CASSILETGELFF
TGTGCCAGTAGTATCCTGGAGACCGGGGAGCTGTTTTTT
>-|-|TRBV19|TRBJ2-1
CASGNSYNEQFF
TGTGCCAGTGGGAACTCCTACAATGAGCAGTTCTTC
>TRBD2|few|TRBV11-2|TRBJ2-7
CASSLGSGATYEQYF
TGTGCCAGCAGCTTAGGTAGCGGGGCCACCTACGAGCAGTACTTC
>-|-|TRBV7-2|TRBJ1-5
CASSLEVGPQHF
TGTGCCAGCAGCTTAGAGGTGGGGCCCCAGCATTTT
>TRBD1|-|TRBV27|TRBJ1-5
CASSSRDSNQPQHF
TGTGCCAGCAGTTCCCGGGACAGTAATCAGCCCCAGCATTTT
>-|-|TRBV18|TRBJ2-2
CASSPPRGAANTGELFF
TGTGCCAGCTCACCCCCCCGGGGGGCGGCGAACACCGGGGAGCTGTTTTTT
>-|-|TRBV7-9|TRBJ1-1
CASSLSRSEAFF
TGTGCCAGCAGCTTAAGCAGGTCTGAAGCTTTCTTT
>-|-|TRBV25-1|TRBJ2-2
CASSDPGPYTGELFF
TGTGCCAGCAGTGACCCGGGACCCTACACCGGGGAGCTGTTTTTT
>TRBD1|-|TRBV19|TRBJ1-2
CASSPTGDYGYTF
TGTGCCAGCTCTCCGACAGGGGACTATGGCTACACCTTC
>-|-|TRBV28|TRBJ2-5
CASISELQETQYF
TGTGCCAGCATTTCAGAACTCCAAGAGACCCAGTACTTC
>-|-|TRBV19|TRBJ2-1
CASSISAGTPNEQFF
TGTGCCAGTAGTATTTCGGCAGGGACCCCAAATGAGCAGTTCTTC
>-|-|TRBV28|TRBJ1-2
CASTASDGYTF
TGTGCCAGCACCGCTTCTGACGGCTACACCTTC
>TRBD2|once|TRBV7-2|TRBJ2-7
CASTFSSGGAYEQYF
TGTGCCAGCACCTTCTCTAGCGGGGGAGCGTACGAGCAGTACTTC
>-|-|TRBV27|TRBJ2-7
CASSSYGTHSYEQYF
TGTGCCAGCAGTTCCTATGGGACACACTCCTACGAGCAGTACTTC